This T cell receptor beta chain derives from a study of T cell responses to AZD1222 COVID-19 vaccine. In this sample, this clone turned up a few times. Its specificity is unknown. Per the germline V gene, CDR1 is LNHDA and CDR2 is SQIVND (reference sequence). This CDR3 contains 15 residues. The V gene lost 7 bases and the J gene lost 2 bases, with 15 bases spanning the gap. Study-level findings and limits: Spike as a whole was targeted by vaccine-associated CD4 TCRs, dominant at 160-218 and 743-854. Donors were largely white British and mainly female; clonal diversity was possibly underestimated.

The method was immunoSEQ multiplex PCR; TCRdb's version includes in-frame clones alone and lacks a portion of them. The sample lists 110,000 to 150,000 clones, approximately 93% seen once, with over 0.9% in the top ten. This specimen was peripheral blood, taken on day 0 of MenACWY control vaccination. This rearrangement joins TRBV19 to TRBJ1-5, with D possibly being TRBD1 (6 bases). The receptor comes from an adult in good health. CDR3 sequence reads: CASTQGGLRNQPQHF. CDR3 nucleotide sequence: TGTGCCAGTACCCAAGGGGGTTTGCGCAATCAGCCCCAGCATTTT.